This TCR beta chain was observed in a study of T cell responses to AZD1222 COVID-19 vaccine. Across the study: Second-dose recipients at about 4 or about 12 weeks were treated as one pooled group. Study-wide findings and caveats: Among vaccine-associated CD4 TCRs, coverage spanned spike, with dominance at 160-218 and 743-854. Just 5 to 7 people given AZD1222 tested seropositive at baseline.

This CDR3 has 17 residues. V shed 2 bases, J shed 0 bases, and the junction held 6 bases outside the gene matches. Germline-derived CDR1 and CDR2 are KGHSH and LQKENI. Worth noting for this clone: Its specificity is unknown.

TCRdb's copy holds only in-frame clones and misses some; the assay was immunoSEQ multiplex PCR. This sample has about 120,000 clones, with around 89% found just once. The material was peripheral blood, obtained on day 0 of AZD1222 vaccination. The chain combines TRBV18 with TRBJ1-2; 10 positions match TRBD1. The clonotype originates from an adult in good health. CDR3 coding DNA: TGTGCCAGCTCACCAACGGGACAGGGGTCTTCTAACTATGGCTACACCTTC. It yields the protein CASSPTGQGSSNYGYTF.